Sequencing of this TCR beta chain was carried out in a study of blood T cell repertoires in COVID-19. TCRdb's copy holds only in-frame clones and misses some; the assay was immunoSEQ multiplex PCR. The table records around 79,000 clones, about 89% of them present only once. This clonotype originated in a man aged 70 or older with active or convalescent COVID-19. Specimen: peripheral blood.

This CDR3 reads CASSQGVAGNTGELFF. DNA of the CDR3: TGTGCCAGCAGCCAAGGGGTGGCGGGAAACACCGGGGAGCTGTTTTTT. The chain is built from TRBV3-1 (or the pseudogene TRBV3-2) and TRBJ2-2, with TRBD2 as a possible D gene (6 bases). CDR1 LGHDT and CDR2 YNNKEL come from the germline V gene (reference sequence). V gave up 1 base and J gave up 2 bases, with 11 bases separating them. The CDR3 length is 16 residues.